Listed below are T cell receptor beta chains from one sample, sequenced in a study of blood T cell repertoires in COVID-19. Clones were read by immunoSEQ multiplex PCR, and TCRdb kept only the in-frame ones, dropping some. The top ten clones hold 4.2% of a sample with roughly 280,000 clones, around 84% of them seen once. The sequenced sample was peripheral blood. All receptors derive from a man aged 60 to 69 with acute or convalescent COVID-19. The CDR3 runs from the conserved cysteine through the conserved F or W. The D gene is left open where the match is weak. Size is stated for part of the rows, as once, few or many counts, or as a class when the clone is expanded.

clone_size	d_call	v_call	j_call	cdr3_nt	cdr3_aa
.	TRBD1	TRBV19	TRBJ1-6	TGTGCCAGTAGCCATCTGGCGAGGACAGGCTATAATTCACCCCTCCACTTT	CASSHLARTGYNSPLHF
.	TRBD2	TRBV24-1	TRBJ2-3	TGTGCCACCAGTGACTCGACTAGCGGGTCGTCAGATACGCAGTATTTT	CATSDSTSGSSDTQYF
.	TRBD1	TRBV7-2	TRBJ1-6	TGTGCCAGCAGCTTCACAGGGGGGGACTCACCCCTCCACTTT	CASSFTGGDSPLHF
few	TRBD1	TRBV5-4	TRBJ2-1	TGTGCCAGCAGCTTGGGAACAGGGGTCGAGGATGAGCAGTTCTTC	CASSLGTGVEDEQFF
.	TRBD2	TRBV20-1	TRBJ2-5	TGCAGTGCTAGTGCGGGGCTAGCGGGGGGACAAGAGACCCAGTACTTC	CSASAGLAGGQETQYF
.	.	TRBV18	TRBJ2-6	TGTGCCAGCTCCCCCAGGACAGCTGGGGCCAACGTCCTGACTTTC	CASSPRTAGANVLTF
once	.	TRBV18	TRBJ2-6	TGTGCCAGCTCACCGCAGGGTGTCGGGGCCAACGTCCTGACTTTC	CASSPQGVGANVLTF
.	.	TRBV3-1/TRBV3-2	TRBJ2-7	TGTGCCAGCAGCCAAGTAGCGGTCCCCACCTACGAGCAGTACTTC	CASSQVAVPTYEQYF
.	.	TRBV3-1/TRBV3-2	TRBJ1-1	TGTGCCAGCAGTTTTGGGGGGAGAACTGAAGCTTTCTTT	CASSFGGRTEAFF
.	TRBD1	TRBV7-9	TRBJ1-4	TGTGCCAGCAGCTTAGAGCTGCCGGACAGGGAAGTTTTT	CASSLELPDREVF
few	TRBD1	TRBV7-9	TRBJ2-7	TGTGCCAGCAGGGGACAGGGTATCTACGAGCAGTACTTC	CASRGQGIYEQYF
few	TRBD2	TRBV11-2	TRBJ2-1	TGTGCCAGCAGCTTAGCCGGGACTACCTACAATGAGCAGTTCTTC	CASSLAGTTYNEQFF
.	.	TRBV29-1	TRBJ1-2	TGCAGCGTTGAAGGCTTATCCGGGAGGCCCGGCCACCAAGTCCCATCTAACTATGGCTACACCTTC	CSVEGLSGRPGHQVPSNYGYTF
.	TRBD2	TRBV29-1	TRBJ2-5	TGCAGCGTTGCCCCACGGACAGGGACTAGCGGGAGAAGGTGGGAGACCCAGTACTTC	CSVAPRTGTSGRRWETQYF
.	.	TRBV7-2	TRBJ2-3	TGTGCCAGCAGCTCGGACTTCACAGATACGCAGTATTTT	CASSSDFTDTQYF
few	TRBD1	TRBV5-6	TRBJ1-4	TGTGCCAGCAGCTCCCGGGACAGGATCGAACTGTTTTTT	CASSSRDRIELFF
.	.	TRBV6-2/TRBV6-3	TRBJ2-1	TGTGCCAGCAGTTACCGGATAAGCCAAGCCCACAGGGAGCAGTTCTTC	CASSYRISQAHREQFF
.	TRBD1	TRBV5-4	TRBJ2-7	TGTGCCAGCAGCTGGGACAGCCAGCGTCACGAGCAGTACTTC	CASSWDSQRHEQYF
few	TRBD2	TRBV4-1	TRBJ2-2	TGCGCCAGCAGCCACGGGAGGAGGACCGGGGAGCTGTTTTTT	CASSHGRRTGELFF
once	TRBD1	TRBV5-1	TRBJ1-1	TGCGCCAGCAGCTTGGACAGGGGGCGCACTGAAGCTTTCTTT	CASSLDRGRTEAFF
once	TRBD2	TRBV27	TRBJ2-3	TGTGCCAGCAGTGAGGCAATAGCGGGAGCAGATACGCAGTATTTT	CASSEAIAGADTQYF
.	TRBD1	TRBV5-4	TRBJ2-1	TGTGCCAGCAGCTTCCCGGACAGGGGTTACAATGAGCAGTTCTTC	CASSFPDRGYNEQFF
.	.	TRBV7-9	TRBJ2-7	TGTGCCAGCAGCTTGCAGGGAACCTCTTACGAGCAGTACTTC	CASSLQGTSYEQYF
.	TRBD1	TRBV19	TRBJ1-1	TGTGCCAGTAGTATACAGTACAGGGGCCGGACCACTGAAGCTTTCTTT	CASSIQYRGRTTEAFF
.	TRBD2	TRBV7-7	TRBJ2-2	TGTGCTAGCAGCTTATCCAGCGGGGGGACCGGGGAGCTGTTTTTT	CASSLSSGGTGELFF
.	.	TRBV3-1/TRBV3-2	TRBJ1-5	TGTGCCAGCAGCCAAGGGGATAGGGGAAAGCCCCAGCATTTT	CASSQGDRGKPQHF
.	TRBD2	TRBV6-2/TRBV6-3	TRBJ2-3	TGTGCCAGCAGTTACGGGACTACTTACACAGATACGCAGTATTTT	CASSYGTTYTDTQYF
.	.	TRBV4-3	TRBJ2-7	TGCGCCAGCCTAGTTGGCTTGCCCTACGAGCAGTACTTC	CASLVGLPYEQYF
.	.	TRBV6-6	TRBJ1-6	TGTGCCAGCAGTCCCCCTCGCGAAACTTACTATAATTCACCCCTCCACTTT	CASSPPRETYYNSPLHF
.	TRBD1	TRBV25-1	TRBJ1-4	TGTGCCAGCAGTGGGGGTCAGGGGGCCGTCCATTTTAATGAAAAACTGTTTTTT	CASSGGQGAVHFNEKLFF
.	.	TRBV7-8	TRBJ1-1	TGTGCCAGCAGCGGGACGCGGGGGCGACGCACTGAAGCTTTCTTT	CASSGTRGRRTEAFF
few	.	TRBV5-1	TRBJ2-2	TGCGCCAGCAGCCCTAGCGTTCCCGGGGAGCTGTTTTTT	CASSPSVPGELFF
.	.	TRBV2	TRBJ2-1	TGTGCCAGCAGTGAAGGGCAGATTTCCTACAATGAGCAGTTCTTC	CASSEGQISYNEQFF
.	TRBD2	TRBV4-1	TRBJ2-1	TGCGCCAGCAGCCAAAATCCTAGCGGGGTTTACAATGAGCAGTTCTTC	CASSQNPSGVYNEQFF
.	.	TRBV5-1	TRBJ1-3	TGCGCCAGCAGCTTGGGGGCAGGGGATTACGGAAACACCATATATTTT	CASSLGAGDYGNTIYF
.	.	TRBV18	TRBJ2-7	TGTGCCAGCTCAGCCCCGACAGGTACCTACGAGCAGTACTTC	CASSAPTGTYEQYF
.	TRBD2	TRBV7-2	TRBJ2-1	TGTGCCAGCAGCTTAGGGCTAGCGGGAGGGCCGAATGAGCAGTTCTTC	CASSLGLAGGPNEQFF
.	.	TRBV24-1	TRBJ2-1	TGTGCCACCAGTGATCCGGGACAAAGTTTCAATGAGCAGTTCTTC	CATSDPGQSFNEQFF
.	.	TRBV18	TRBJ2-7	TGTGCCAGCTCACCTGGAGTGAACTACGAGCAGTACTTC	CASSPGVNYEQYF
.	TRBD2	TRBV9	TRBJ2-5	TGTGCCAGCAGCCCTCTGACTAGCGGGAGGGCGCGTGAGACCCAGTACTTC	CASSPLTSGRARETQYF